This T cell receptor (beta chain) was found in a study of response to subunit inactivated influenza vaccine (dated by TCRdb to between 2018 and 2020). The study in broad terms: Deep quantitative T cell receptor repertoire profiling was used in the study to track responses to a trivalent subunit inactivated influenza vaccine. Study-level results and caveats: The authors proposed that each seasonal influenza vaccination may bring in only a limited number of new T cells.

The V and J ends are trimmed by 0 bases and 8 bases, leaving 11 bases between them. The CDR3 spans 13 residues, from the cysteine through the phenylalanine. CDR3 DNA only is kept here, 39 bases in frame from base 1. CDR1 and CDR2, per the germline V gene, are SQVTM and ANQGSEA. Libraries were made using RT-PCR. The run used an Illumina HiSeq 2500. The public sequencing data were trimmed at Q25 with fastp and processed into clonotypes with MiXCR by TCRdb, which kept only in-frame beta chains. Duplicate CDR3 protein sequences are folded into a single record with the most common DNA and genes. In all, the sample holds 150,000 to 200,000 distinct CDR3 sequences, and under 13% of those were seen once. The ten largest account for roughly 12% of the sample. Read against the paper, the sample's time point label means: around 42 days after influenza vaccine administration. Remarks on this clonotype: There is no known antigen for this receptor. No per-base quality is available; no much larger clone lies one base away.

The sequence links TRBV29-1 to TRBJ2-1, with the D gene not confidently named. The material sequenced was non-naive T cells sorted from PBMCs, taken 45 days after vaccination. This specimen's cell subset or site label, per the study, means: memory T cell fraction. This receptor was taken from a man aged 50 or older who received an inactivated influenza vaccine. Donor details come from another sample of the same person, matched by shared clones. The nucleotide sequence reads TGCAGCGTTGAAGATCTAGGGATCGATGAGCAGTTCTTC. Translated, it gives CSVEDLGIDEQFF.